These 10 T cell receptor beta chains came from one sample sequenced in a study of beta chain features in type 1 diabetes. Study-wide results and limits: In all four CD4+ subsets, TCRB CDR3 length was significantly, moderately reduced in type 1 diabetes.

Reverse transcription of all isolated RNA meant that expressed TCRB transcripts were sequenced. The protocol was immunoSEQ multiplex PCR, while the TCRdb copy is restricted to in-frame clones and leaves out a portion. Of 630,000 or so clones listed, 11% to 15% were seen once; the top ten hold 0.035% to 0.04%. Which antigens these TCRs recognize remains unknown. The specimen was naive CD4+ T cells from blood. These receptors were obtained from a young man with type 1 diabetes.

This clone was detected a few times. V and J are TRBV9 and TRBJ1-1; the D gene is possibly TRBD1 (5 bases). Trimming stripped 4 bases from V and 4 bases from J, with 23 bases between. The CDR3 has 17 amino acids. CDR1 is SGDLS, CDR2 YYNGEE, per germline. The CDR3, as DNA: TGTGCCAGCAGCCTCAGGGATGACTGGGGTGGTGGCACTGAAGCTTTCTTT. It encodes CASSLRDDWGGGTEAFF.

This chain connects TRBV6-5 to TRBJ2-1; 7 bases fit TRBD1. With 4 bases clipped from V and 7 bases from J, the junction kept 7 bases outside the gene matches. This CDR3 has 14 residues. From germline, CDR1 is MNHEY and CDR2 SVGAGI. Here the CDR3 DNA reads TGTGCCAGCAGTTTCGACAGGGTTTGGAATGAGCAGTTCTTC. Translation: CASSFDRVWNEQFF.

This clone occurred a few times. The chain recombines TRBV7-2 with TRBJ1-2; perhaps TRBD1 as D (5 bases). CDR3 length: 14 amino acids. V lost 5 bases and J 3 bases, leaving 13 bases between the germline ends. Germline-derived CDR1 and CDR2 are SGHTA and FQGNSA. In DNA, the CDR3 is TGTGCCAGCAGCCTACGACAGTCTGACTATGGCTACACCTTC. It yields the protein CASSLRQSDYGYTF. Full variable domain (missing parts from reference TRBV7-2 and TRBJ1-2): GAGVSQSPSNKVTEKGKDVELRCDPISGHTALYWYRQSLGQGLEFLIYFQGNSAPDKSGLPSDRFSAERTGGSVSTLTIQRTQQEDSAVYLCASSLRQSDYGYTFGSGTRLTVV.

This clone was seen more than once but under ten times. This chain uses TRBV7-2 with TRBJ2-7, with D unclear. The germline gives CDR1 SGHTA, CDR2 FQGNSA. The CDR3 spans 12 residues. V lost 6 bases and J 0 bases, leaving 6 bases between the germline ends. This CDR3 is CASRVSSYEQYF. The CDR3 DNA reads as TGTGCCAGCAGAGTAAGCTCCTACGAGCAGTACTTC.

The chain couples TRBV19 to TRBJ2-3, with a weak D call TRBD2 (6 bases). The CDR3 has 13 amino acids. V gave up 11 bases and J gave up 0 bases, with 12 bases separating them. Germline V lookup: CDR1 LNHDA, CDR2 SQIVND (reference sequence). The CDR3 DNA reads as TGTGCCTCTACGGGACTCAGCACAGATACGCAGTATTTT. It encodes CASTGLSTDTQYF.

The chain recombines TRBV7-2 with TRBJ2-7; D gene uncertain. The V end lost 5 bases, the J end lost 9 bases, and 14 bases lay between the germline ends. The CDR3 has 12 residues. Germline V gene lookup returns CDR1 SGHTA and CDR2 FQGNSA. Here the CDR3 reads CASSTIPRGQYF. The CDR3 DNA follows: TGTGCCAGCAGCACTATCCCGAGAGGGCAGTACTTC. The entire variable domain, with the rest obtained from reference TRBV7-2 and TRBJ2-7, is as follows: GAGVSQSPSNKVTEKGKDVELRCDPISGHTALYWYRQSLGQGLEFLIYFQGNSAPDKSGLPSDRFSAERTGGSVSTLTIQRTQQEDSAVYLCASSTIPRGQYFGPGTRLTVT.

V gene TRBV7-2 combines with J gene TRBJ2-5, with 12 bases matching TRBD2. The germline CDR1 and CDR2 sequences are SGHTA and FQGNSA. The CDR3 runs to 16 residues. The V gene end was trimmed by 5 bases and the J gene end by 5 bases; junction bases not matched to a gene: 9. The CDR3 DNA follows: TGTGCCAGCAGCCCCCCTCGACTAGCGGGAGTCGAGACCCAGTACTTC. It codes for CASSPPRLAGVETQYF.

This clone was counted a few times. The chain couples TRBV29-1 to TRBJ2-1, with 9 bases identical to TRBD1. The CDR3 loop spans 12 amino acids. The J segment lost 8 bases and the V segment lost 6 bases, leaving 5 bases of the junction unmatched. In germline, CDR1 is SQVTM, CDR2 ANQGSEA. The CDR3 bases are TGCAGCGTCGGGACAGGGCGGGATGAGCAGTTCTTC. Residues: CSVGTGRDEQFF.

This clone has only a few counts. The CDR3 is CASSPRMAGGSTDTQYF. The CDR3 coding sequence is TGTGCCAGCAGCCCCCGCATGGCGGGGGGGAGCACAGATACGCAGTATTTT. The chain couples TRBV7-2 to TRBJ2-3, with 9 positions matching TRBD2. From germline, CDR1 is SGHTA and CDR2 FQGNSA. This CDR3 contains 17 residues. The V segment lost 5 bases and the J segment 0 bases; nucleotides outside the gene matches: 9.

The chain uses TRBV29-1 and TRBJ2-5, with unresolved D. The CDR3 consists of 15 residues. V was shortened by 0 bases and J by 1 base, with 12 bases between the two germline ends. Germline V gene data show CDR1 as SQVTM and CDR2 as ANQGSEA. For the CDR3, the DNA is TGCAGCGTTGAAGATCTTGAAGGGTTCCAAGAGACCCAGTACTTC. Translating gives CSVEDLEGFQETQYF. Full variable domain (missing parts from reference TRBV29-1 and TRBJ2-5): SAVISQKPSRDICQRGTSLTIQCQVDSQVTMMFWYRQQPGQSLTLIATANQGSEATYESGFVIDKFPISRPNLTFSTLTVSNMSPEDSSIYLCSVEDLEGFQETQYFGPGTRLLVL.